This T cell receptor (beta chain) was sequenced in a study of T-cell reconstitution after alpha-beta-depleted transplantation in children. Unique molecular identifiers featured in how the TCRbeta library was prepared. TCRdb ran MiXCR on the PCR reads and lists one entry per CDR3 protein. This table holds some 300,000 distinct CDR3 sequences, 10% found once. The source of this sequence is a human donor who donated a stem cell graft to a child with acute lymphoblastic leukemia. The sample was PBMCs from the stem cell graft donor, taken from the stem cell graft.

CDR3 in DNA: TGTGCCTGGAGTGTACGGCAGGGCTATGGCTACACCTTC. Translation: CAWSVRQGYGYTF. The rearrangement joins TRBV30 to TRBJ1-2, with D possibly TRBD1 on 5 matching bases. The V gene lost 0 bases and the J gene lost 4 bases, with 9 bases spanning the gap. Germline V CDR1 and CDR2: GTSNPN, SVGIG (reference sequence). The CDR3 extends over 13 amino acids. Full variable domain (rest looked up from reference TRBV30 and TRBJ1-2): SQTIHQWPATLVQPVGSPLSLECTVEGTSNPNLYWYRQAAGRGLQLLFYSVGIGQISSEVPQNLSASRPQDRQFILSSKKLLLSDSGFYLCAWSVRQGYGYTFGSGTRLTVV.